This T cell receptor (beta chain) derives from a study of T cell changes during pregnancy in multiple sclerosis. Sequenced by immunoSEQ multiplex PCR; TCRdb stores in-frame clones only, minus some. In the table there are around 81,000 clones, 92% of which are singletons. The clonotype originates from a female donor in good health, enrolled as a control in a pregnancy study. The source material was peripheral blood, sampled after pregnancy.

This CDR3 is CASSSDRGETQYF. CDR3 in DNA: TGTGCCAGCAGCTCGGACAGGGGGGAGACCCAGTACTTC. This rearrangement joins TRBV5-4 to TRBJ2-5; 10 bases line up with TRBD1. The CDR3 runs 13 residues. Germline CDR1 SGHNT, CDR2 YYREEE (reference sequence). The V gene end was trimmed by 3 bases and the J gene end by 5 bases; junction bases not matched to a gene: 1. Together with reference TRBV5-4 and TRBJ2-5, the CDR3 gives the full variable domain: ETGVTQSPTHLIKTRGQQVTLRCSSQSGHNTVSWYQQALGQGPQFIFQYYREEENGRGNFPPRFSGLQFPNYSSELNVNALELDDSALYLCASSSDRGETQYFGPGTRLLVL.